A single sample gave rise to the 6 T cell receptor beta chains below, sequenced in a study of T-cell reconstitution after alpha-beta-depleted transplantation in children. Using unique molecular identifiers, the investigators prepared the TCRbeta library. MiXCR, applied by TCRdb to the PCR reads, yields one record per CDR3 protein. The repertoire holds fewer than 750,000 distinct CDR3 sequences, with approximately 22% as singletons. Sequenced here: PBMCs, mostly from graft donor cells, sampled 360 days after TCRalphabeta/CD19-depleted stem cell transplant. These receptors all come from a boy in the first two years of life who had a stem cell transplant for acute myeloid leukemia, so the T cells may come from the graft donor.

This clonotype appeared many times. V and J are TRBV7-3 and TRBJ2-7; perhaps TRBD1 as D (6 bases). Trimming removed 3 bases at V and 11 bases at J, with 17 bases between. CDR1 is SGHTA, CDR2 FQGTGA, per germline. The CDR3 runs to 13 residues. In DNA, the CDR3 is TGTGCCAGCAGCTTGACAAACAGGGATAAGAAGTACTTC. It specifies CASSLTNRDKKYF.

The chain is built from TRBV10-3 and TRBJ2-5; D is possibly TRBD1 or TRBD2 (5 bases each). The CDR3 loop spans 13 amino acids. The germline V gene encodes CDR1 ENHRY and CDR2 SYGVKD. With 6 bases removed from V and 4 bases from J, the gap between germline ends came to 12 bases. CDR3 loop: CAISRGLGETQYF. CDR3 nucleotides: TGTGCCATCAGCCGGGGCCTCGGAGAGACCCAGTACTTC.

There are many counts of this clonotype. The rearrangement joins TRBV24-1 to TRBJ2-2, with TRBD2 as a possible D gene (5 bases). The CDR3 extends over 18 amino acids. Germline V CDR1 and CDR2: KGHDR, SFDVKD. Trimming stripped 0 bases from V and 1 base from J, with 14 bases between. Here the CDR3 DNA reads TGTGCCACCAGTGATTTGCATGCGGGTCCTAAGAACACCGGGGAGCTGTTTTTT. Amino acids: CATSDLHAGPKNTGELFF.

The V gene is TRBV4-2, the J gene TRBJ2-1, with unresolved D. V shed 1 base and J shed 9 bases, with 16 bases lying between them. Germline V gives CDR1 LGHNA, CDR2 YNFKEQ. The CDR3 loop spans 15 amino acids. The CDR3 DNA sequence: TGTGCCAGCAGCCAAGGCCGGGCAGGACGAGGTGAGCAGTTCTTC. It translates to CASSQGRAGRGEQFF.

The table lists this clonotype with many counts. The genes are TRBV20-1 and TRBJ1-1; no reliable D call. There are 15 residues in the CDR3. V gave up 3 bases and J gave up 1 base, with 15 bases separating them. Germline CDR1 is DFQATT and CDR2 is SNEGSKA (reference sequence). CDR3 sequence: CSARHHSGGNTEAFF. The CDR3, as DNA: TGCAGTGCTAGGCACCATTCCGGAGGGAACACTGAAGCTTTCTTT.

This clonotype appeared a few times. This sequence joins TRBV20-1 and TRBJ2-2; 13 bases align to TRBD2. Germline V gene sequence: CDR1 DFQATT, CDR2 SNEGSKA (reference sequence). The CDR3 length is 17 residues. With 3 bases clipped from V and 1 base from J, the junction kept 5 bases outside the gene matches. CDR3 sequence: CSASGLAGVLNTGELFF. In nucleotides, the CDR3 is TGCAGTGCTAGCGGACTAGCGGGGGTCCTGAACACCGGGGAGCTGTTTTTT.